This note documents a single T cell receptor (beta chain) sequence. Its specificity is not known. The CDR3 runs to 18 residues. Trimming removed 0 bases from V and 0 bases from J, with 17 bases in between. Germline loops: CDR1 MGHRA, CDR2 YSYEKL. This record belongs to a study of graft-versus-host responses after intestinal transplantation. Study at large: Recipients had multivisceral, liver-intestinal, or isolated intestinal transplants. Notes on the study in general: Where graft-donor T cell macrochimerism was present, patients had high graft-versus-host to host-versus-graft clonal ratios in allografts. Recipient marrow harbored GvH clones, some of which surfaced first in ileum or blood. Peak circulating GvH clone levels tracked with early post-transplant HvG declines.

Lymphocytes from graft epithelium and lamina propria were isolated. Some clones are missing from TCRdb's copy, which holds only in-frame ones; the method was immunoSEQ multiplex PCR. The data contain approximately 19,000 clones, approximately 70% of them singletons. This receptor was obtained from a human patient who received an intestinal transplant, so some T cells may come from the graft donor. The chain has TRBV4-1 and TRBJ1-2; no reliable D call. This specimen was ileum tissue, taken less than 21 days after intestinal transplant. CDR3: CASSQDWVENGANYGYTF. DNA for the CDR3: TGCGCCAGCAGCCAAGATTGGGTGGAAAACGGGGCTAACTATGGCTACACCTTC.